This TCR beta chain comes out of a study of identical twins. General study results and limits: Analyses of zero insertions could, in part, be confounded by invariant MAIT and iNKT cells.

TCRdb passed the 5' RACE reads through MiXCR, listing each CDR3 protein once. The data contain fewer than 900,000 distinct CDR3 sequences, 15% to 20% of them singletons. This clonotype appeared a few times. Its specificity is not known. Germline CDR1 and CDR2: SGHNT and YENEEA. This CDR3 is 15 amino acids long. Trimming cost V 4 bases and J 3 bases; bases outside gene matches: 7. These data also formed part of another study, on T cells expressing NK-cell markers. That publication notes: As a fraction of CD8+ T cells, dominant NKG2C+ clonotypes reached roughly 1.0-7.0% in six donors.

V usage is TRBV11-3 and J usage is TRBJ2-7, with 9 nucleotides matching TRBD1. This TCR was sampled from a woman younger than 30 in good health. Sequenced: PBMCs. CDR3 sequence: CASSYSTGGIYEQYF. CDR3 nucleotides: TGTGCCAGCAGCTACTCGACAGGGGGTATCTACGAGCAGTACTTC.